This is a list of T cell receptor beta chains from one sample in a study of vaccination effects on CD4 cells after COVID-19. These receptors' antigens are unknown. Clones were sequenced by immunoSEQ multiplex PCR, and TCRdb holds only the in-frame ones, with some missing. The table includes about 41,000 clones, about two thirds detected once. The sequencing here drew on CD4+ T cells from PBMCs cultured with HCoV-OC43 spike peptides, taken before COVID-19 vaccination. The receptor source for this set is a human donor who received a COVID-19 vaccine. CDR3s include the opening cysteine and the closing phenylalanine or tryptophan. D genes are given only for firm matches. Clone size appears in some rows only: once, few, many, or a class for an expanded clone.

j_gene	abundance	d_gene	v_gene	CDR3aa	CDR3nt
TRBJ1-6	NA	NA	TRBV10-3	CAISGRDSPLHF	TGTGCCATCAGTGGGAGGGATTCACCCCTCCACTTT
TRBJ2-7	NA	NA	TRBV11-1	CASSQRDYYEQYF	TGTGCCAGCAGCCAACGTGACTACTACGAGCAGTACTTC
TRBJ2-1	NA	NA	TRBV3-1/TRBV3-2	CASSQDKGSSYNEQFF	TGTGCCAGCAGCCAAGATAAGGGGAGCTCCTACAATGAGCAGTTCTTC
TRBJ2-3	few	NA	TRBV7-9	CASSLGQSSTDTQYF	TGTGCCAGCAGCTTAGGGCAGAGTAGCACAGATACGCAGTATTTT
TRBJ1-1	NA	NA	TRBV5-6	CASSWMKNTEAFF	TGTGCCAGCAGCTGGATGAAGAACACTGAAGCTTTCTTT
TRBJ2-2	NA	NA	TRBV29-1	CSAIPTGKTGELFF	TGCAGCGCTATTCCCACAGGGAAGACCGGGGAGCTGTTTTTT
TRBJ1-2	NA	NA	TRBV7-8	CASSPAPAGARANYGYTF	TGTGCCAGTAGCCCCGCCCCGGCAGGGGCACGAGCTAACTATGGCTACACCTTC
TRBJ1-3	once	NA	TRBV10-3	CAISPTAPGDTIYF	TGTGCCATCAGTCCGACAGCGCCCGGGGACACCATATATTTT
TRBJ1-4	once	TRBD1	TRBV7-9	CASSSQQGVVEKLFF	TGTGCCAGCAGCAGCCAACAGGGGGTGGTTGAAAAACTGTTTTTT
TRBJ1-1	NA	NA	TRBV25-1	CASSDWAPNTEAFF	TGTGCCAGCAGTGATTGGGCGCCGAACACTGAAGCTTTCTTT
TRBJ2-5	NA	NA	TRBV28	CASSLWTGQETQYF	TGTGCCAGCAGTTTATGGACAGGTCAAGAGACCCAGTACTTC
TRBJ2-7	NA	TRBD1	TRBV5-1	CASSPGTASRAYEQYF	TGCGCCAGCAGCCCGGGGACAGCAAGTCGAGCCTACGAGCAGTACTTC
TRBJ1-1	NA	NA	TRBV5-8	CASSRGAKNTEAFF	TGTGCCAGCAGCCGCGGGGCAAAGAACACTGAAGCTTTCTTT
TRBJ2-3	NA	NA	TRBV5-1	CASSLGGGLSSSDTQYF	TGCGCCAGCAGCTTGGGAGGGGGGTTGAGTTCGTCAGATACGCAGTATTTT
TRBJ2-1	NA	NA	TRBV9	CASSADLGGHNEQFF	TGTGCCAGCAGCGCGGACCTTGGAGGCCACAATGAGCAGTTCTTC
TRBJ2-2	NA	NA	TRBV7-2	CASGLRHPGELFF	TGTGCCAGCGGTCTTCGGCATCCCGGGGAGCTGTTTTTT
TRBJ2-7	NA	NA	TRBV6-5	CASKTSPLYEQYF	TGTGCCAGCAAGACTAGTCCCCTCTACGAGCAGTACTTC
TRBJ1-5	NA	TRBD1	TRBV30	CAWSPGTGYNQPQHF	TGTGCCTGGAGTCCCGGGACAGGCTACAATCAGCCCCAGCATTTT
TRBJ1-1	NA	NA	TRBV7-8	CASSFGKGPGTEAFF	TGTGCCAGCAGCTTCGGTAAAGGCCCGGGGACTGAAGCTTTCTTT
TRBJ1-6	NA	NA	TRBV10-3	CAIRIDSGGNNSPLHF	TGTGCCATCAGGATAGACTCGGGCGGCAATAATTCACCCCTCCACTTT
TRBJ2-3	NA	TRBD2	TRBV5-4	CASSLVSGGAGDTQYF	TGTGCCAGCAGCTTGGTATCGGGGGGTGCGGGAGATACGCAGTATTTT
TRBJ2-5	NA	NA	TRBV4-1	CASSRSRQETQYF	TGCGCCAGCAGCCGTTCTAGACAAGAGACCCAGTACTTC
TRBJ2-3	NA	TRBD2	TRBV30	CAWRGGTSTDTQYF	TGTGCCTGGAGGGGAGGGACTAGCACAGATACGCAGTATTTT
TRBJ2-2	once	NA	TRBV9	CASSVGTTRRTGELFF	TGTGCCAGCAGCGTAGGAACAACCCGGCGGACCGGGGAGCTGTTTTTT